This entry is about one T cell receptor beta chain. Its target is not known. With 60 Vbeta and 13 Jbeta primers, the PCR was carried out. Clones were sequenced by immunoSEQ multiplex PCR, and TCRdb holds only the in-frame ones, with some missing. The repertoire holds 150,000 to 200,000 clones, approximately 76% seen once, with over 1.1% in the top ten. Germline CDR1 is MDHEN and CDR2 is SYDVKM. Trimming pared 2 bases from V and 8 bases from J, leaving 12 bases between. The CDR3 loop spans 13 amino acids. The record originates from a study of cytomegalovirus exposure and HLA in healthy donors. Overall study findings and caveats: A list of approximately 160 TCR beta chains associated with cytomegalovirus was given. In the analysis, some V segments, TRBV6-2 and TRBV6-3 included, were excluded as indistinguishable.

The rearrangement joins TRBV28 to TRBJ1-2; possibly TRBD1 for D (6 bases). This sequence originates from a man aged 55-75 years in good health and CMV-seronegative. Sequenced sample: PBMCs. The CDR3 sequence: CASSLQGRRGYTF. CDR3 DNA: TGTGCCAGCAGTTTACAGGGGCGAAGAGGCTACACCTTC.